The T cell receptor beta chain under discussion was sequenced for a study of tumor and adjacent non-tumor tissue in lung cancer. Overall study context: Patients comprised approximately eleven adenocarcinoma, a couple of squamous cell carcinoma and 1 small cell lung cancer. Each sample yielded 4 million to 5 million productive TCRbeta reads on average.

TCRbeta libraries were built with three rounds of nested PCR, modified from ARM-PCR. TCRdb re-called the multiplex PCR reads through MiXCR, storing one row per CDR3 protein. The sample has 75,000 to 95,000 distinct CDR3 sequences, about 72% seen once. This sample's RNA came from whole unsorted tissue. As concerns this clonotype: Its antigen is unidentified. The conserved final phenylalanine or tryptophan is absent from the CDR3, which likely points to a read error.

The CDR3 spans 14 residues. In germline, CDR1 is SQVTM, CDR2 ANQGSEA. Points from the study as a whole: TCR diversity was significantly greater in tumor than normal lung tissue. Normal lung showed higher cumulative top 100 clone frequency than tumor.

V gene TRBV29-1 combines with J gene TRBJ2-3, with 10 bases aligning to TRBD1. This sequence originates from a man aged 60-69 years with non-small cell lung cancer. The sample was lung tumor tissue. Here the CDR3 reads CGVLPGQGSDTQYL. CDR3 nucleotides: TGCGGCGTTTTGCCGGGACAGGGGTCAGATACGCAGTATTTG.